This T cell receptor beta chain was retrieved from a study of memory CD4+ T cells and cytomegalovirus serostatus. Study outcomes and limitations: Suggested: most of the CMV-linked TCR signature lies in CD4+ memory cells. A US-trained random forest predicted CMV serostatus with median AUC around 0.9.

Germline CDR1 and CDR2: SGHAT and FQNNGV. V dropped 5 bases and J dropped 0 bases, with 11 bases sitting between them. The CDR3 has 15 residues. The sort gate was single viable CD3+CD4+CD8-CD45RO+ cells for memory CD4+ T cells. Sequencing was performed with immunoSEQ multiplex PCR; in TCRdb, only in-frame clones are kept and a portion is missing. The sample shows some 73,000 clones, roughly three quarters of them seen only once. A few counts support this clone. As yet, its antigen is unknown. Source material: memory CD4+ T cells from blood. This chain links TRBV11-2 with TRBJ2-1; D may be TRBD1 (5 bases). The sequence derives from an adult in good health and CMV-seropositive. CDR3 nucleotides: TGTGCCAGCAGCCTCAGGGCGACCTCCTACAATGAGCAGTTCTTC. Translating gives CASSLRATSYNEQFF.